This TCR beta chain stems from a study of blood T cells in healthy people across ages (dated by TCRdb to the mid-2010s). Looking at the study overall: Template switching captured roughly one uniquely barcoded TCR beta cDNA molecule per two T cells in model experiments. The donors were divided into four age groups: young (average around 16 years), middle-aged (roughly 40), aged (62) and long-lived (about 84). Age-related changes in TCR beta repertoire diversity were measured in the study by deep sequencing normalized with unique cDNA molecular identifiers. Using the same blood draw, the study looked at two additional independent replicas of 1 million unique cDNA reads for two donors, one aged 18 to 30 and the other aged 80 or older. To avoid experimental bias, donors of different ages were spread randomly across the sequencing lanes.

The roughly 39 donors, aged roughly 6 to 95 years, were systemically healthy Caucasian individuals from Russia. Each donor gave 9 to 10 milliliters of peripheral blood, collected into EDTA-treated Vacutainer tubes. PBMCs were isolated by Ficoll-Paque density-gradient centrifugation, with at least 6 million obtained per sample. Total RNA was extracted from PBMCs with Trizol reagent, with at least 6 micrograms obtained per sample. Naive CD45RAhigh/CD27high T cell percentages were measured by flow cytometry on a PBMC aliquot from every donor. Receptor libraries were prepared by 5' RACE. The sequencer was an Illumina HiSeq 2500. A second about 7 to 12 cycle PCR used a sample-barcoded 5' primer and a J-beta primer mix. A template-switch 5' adaptor carrying 12 random nucleotides introduced a unique molecular identifier onto each TCR beta cDNA molecule. At least 2.5 million CDR3-containing paired-end reads were obtained from each sample. First-strand cDNA synthesis was performed from all RNA using the Mint cDNA synthesis kit, with priming by a TRBC-specific oligonucleotide. All cDNA was treated with uracil-DNA glycosylase and then went through a first 18-cycle PCR with the universal primers M1SS and BC2_uni_R. In the authors' own workflow: Normalization of each sample was performed by random selection of 1 million high-quality reads, each carrying a distinct molecular identifier. Instead of being binned into consensus sequences, reads with shared molecular identifiers were discarded. MiTCR, with a Q25 quality threshold and the strictest error-elimination algorithm, was used for CDR3 identification, clonotype clustering and error correction. A nonparametric unseen species model with Euler transformation was used to estimate lower-bound total TCR beta diversity. TCRdb ran its own pipeline on the public reads, namely fastp trimming at Q25 and MiXCR clone calling, and kept in-frame beta chains. Merged by CDR3 protein, the rows form single entries marked with the most common genes and DNA. TCRdb, rather than the study authors, made the V and J calls. The sample profile shows fewer than 900,000 distinct CDR3 sequences; 40% to 45% of them were found once. The biggest ten clones account for approximately 22% of the sample.

The paper as a whole reports these results and caveats: As age increased, observed TCR beta diversity per million T cells dropped in a roughly linear way, and a significant reduction was already evident by age 40. There was a strong correlation between observed TCR beta diversity and the percentage of naive T cells measured by flow cytometry. Total diversity estimates from one million sequenced T cells were considered lower bounds and underestimates. Compared with the aged group, the long-lived group had more naive CD4+ T cells, fewer expanded clones and increased TCR diversity, suggesting age selection. Donor CMV infection status was unknown, potentially confounding age-related changes in expanded clonotypes. Conclusive comparison of naive and antigen-experienced compartments was prevented by the profiling of bulk unsorted PBMCs.

This clonotype was found a few times. There is no known antigen for this receptor. No much larger clone is present one base from it, and per-base qualities are unavailable. Measured from the cysteine to the phenylalanine, the CDR3 is 16 residues long. CDR3 DNA is the only sequence kept; it has 48 bases, read in frame from the first base. Ends trimmed: V by 4 bases, J by 2 bases; bases unmatched to a gene: 7. CDR1 and CDR2, per the germline V gene (reference sequence), are LGHDT and YNNKEL. This receptor chain uses TRBV3-1 and TRBJ1-5; TRBD1 matches 8 bases in the middle. The clonotype originates from a woman aged 55-70 years in good health. Sequences were obtained from blood. The encoded CDR3 is CASSRGTGVRNQPQHF. The DNA is as follows: TGTGCCAGCAGCCGAGGGACAGGCGTTCGCAATCAGCCCCAGCATTTT.